The TCR beta chain under discussion was sequenced for a study of shared clonotypes between healthy human individuals. Method: immunoSEQ multiplex PCR; TCRdb's copy keeps in-frame clones and lacks some. The repertoire holds roughly 2 million clones, with over 85% as singletons. As to this clone: Distinct nucleotide sequences in the sample also encode this CDR3.

V was shortened by 4 bases and J by 0 bases, with 5 bases between the two germline ends. The germline V gene has CDR1 ENHRY and CDR2 SYGVKD. The CDR3 length is 13 residues. The sample taken for sequencing was naive CD4+ T cells sorted from blood. The sample's subset: CD45RA+ positively selected. This TCR came from a man between 18 and 35 years old in good health. V usage is TRBV10-3 and J usage is TRBJ2-3; D gene unclear. CDR3 in amino acids: CAISGQSTDTQYF. The CDR3 nucleotides read TGTGCCATCAGTGGCCAGAGCACAGATACGCAGTATTTT.